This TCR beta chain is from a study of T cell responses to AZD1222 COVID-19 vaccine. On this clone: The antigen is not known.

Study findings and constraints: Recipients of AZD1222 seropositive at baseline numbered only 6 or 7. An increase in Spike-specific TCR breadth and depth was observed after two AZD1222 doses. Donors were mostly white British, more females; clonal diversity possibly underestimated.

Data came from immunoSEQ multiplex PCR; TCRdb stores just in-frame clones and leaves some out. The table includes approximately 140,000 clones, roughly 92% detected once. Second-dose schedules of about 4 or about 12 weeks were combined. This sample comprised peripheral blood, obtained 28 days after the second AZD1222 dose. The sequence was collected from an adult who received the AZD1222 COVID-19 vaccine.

Written as DNA, the CDR3 is TGTGCCAGTAGTACGGACAGGGCCGAGAATTCACCCCTCCACTTT. It is translated as CASSTDRAENSPLHF. The J gene is TRBJ1-6, the V gene TRBV19, with 8 bases identical to TRBD1. CDR1 is LNHDA and CDR2 is SQIVND in the germline V gene (reference sequence). The V gene end was trimmed by 4 bases and the J gene end by 7 bases; junction bases not matched to a gene: 6. The CDR3 spans 15 residues.